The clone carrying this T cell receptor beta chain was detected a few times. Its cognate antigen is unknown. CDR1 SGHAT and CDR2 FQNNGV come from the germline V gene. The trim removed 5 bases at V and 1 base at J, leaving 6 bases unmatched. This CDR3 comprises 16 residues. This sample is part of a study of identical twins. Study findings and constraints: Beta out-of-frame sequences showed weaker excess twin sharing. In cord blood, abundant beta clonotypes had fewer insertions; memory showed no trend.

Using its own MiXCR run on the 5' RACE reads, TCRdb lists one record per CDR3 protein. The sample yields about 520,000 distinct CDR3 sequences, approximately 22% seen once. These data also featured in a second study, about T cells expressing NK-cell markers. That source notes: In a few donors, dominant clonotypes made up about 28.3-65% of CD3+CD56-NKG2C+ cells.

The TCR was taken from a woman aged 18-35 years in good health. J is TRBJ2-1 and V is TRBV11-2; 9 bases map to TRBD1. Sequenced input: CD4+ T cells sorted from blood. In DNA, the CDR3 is TGTGCCAGCAGCGTCGGACAGGGGACGTCCTACAATGAGCAGTTCTTC. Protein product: CASSVGQGTSYNEQFF.